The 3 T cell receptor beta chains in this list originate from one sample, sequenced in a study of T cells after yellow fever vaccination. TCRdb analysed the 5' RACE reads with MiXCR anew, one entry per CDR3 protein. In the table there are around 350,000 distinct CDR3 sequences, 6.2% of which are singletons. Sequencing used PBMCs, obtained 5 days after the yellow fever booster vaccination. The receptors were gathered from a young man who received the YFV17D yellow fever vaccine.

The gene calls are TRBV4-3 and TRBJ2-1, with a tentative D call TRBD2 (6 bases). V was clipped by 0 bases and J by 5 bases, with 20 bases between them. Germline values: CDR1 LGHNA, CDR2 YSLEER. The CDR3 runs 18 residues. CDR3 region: CASSQDRGSGTTHNEQFF. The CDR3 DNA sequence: TGCGCCAGCAGCCAAGATCGCGGTAGCGGAACAACCCACAATGAGCAGTTCTTC.

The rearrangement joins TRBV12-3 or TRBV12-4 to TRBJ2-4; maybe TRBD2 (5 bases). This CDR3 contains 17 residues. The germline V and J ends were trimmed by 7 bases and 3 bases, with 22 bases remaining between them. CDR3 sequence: CASTFDSLRGNKNIQYF. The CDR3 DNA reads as TGTGCCAGCACCTTTGACTCCTTACGGGGAAACAAAAACATTCAGTACTTC.

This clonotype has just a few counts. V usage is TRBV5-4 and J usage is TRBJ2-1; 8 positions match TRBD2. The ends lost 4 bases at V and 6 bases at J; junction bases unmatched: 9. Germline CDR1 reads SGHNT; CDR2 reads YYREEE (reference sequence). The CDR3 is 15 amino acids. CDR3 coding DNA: TGTGCCAGCAGCCTAGCTAGCGGGTCTGTCAATGAGCAGTTCTTC. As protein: CASSLASGSVNEQFF. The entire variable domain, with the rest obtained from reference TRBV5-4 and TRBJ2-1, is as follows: ETGVTQSPTHLIKTRGQQVTLRCSSQSGHNTVSWYQQALGQGPQFIFQYYREEENGRGNFPPRFSGLQFPNYSSELNVNALELDDSALYLCASSLASGSVNEQFFGPGTRLTVL.